Following are 12 T cell receptor beta chains from one sample sequenced in a study of CD4 and CD8 cells across lung adenocarcinoma regions. TCRdb re-called the PCR reads through MiXCR, storing one row per CDR3 protein. The sample consists of some 25,000 distinct CDR3 sequences, around 53% of them appearing once. The specimen sequenced was CD8+ T cells from the center of a lung tumor. These receptors were obtained from a male donor with lung adenocarcinoma. The CD4 and CD8 labels of this study may be unreliable.

This clonotype was seen at least ten times. The chain couples TRBV14 to TRBJ1-1; D may be TRBD1 (6 bases). The CDR3 length is 16 residues. V was cut by 2 bases and J by 1 base, with 14 bases left in between. Germline V lookup: CDR1 SGHDN, CDR2 FVKESK. The CDR3 sequence is CASSQTGRGSNTEAFF. The CDR3, as DNA: TGTGCCAGCAGCCAAACCGGGAGGGGGTCGAACACTGAAGCTTTCTTT.

The chain links TRBV6-1 to TRBJ2-3; possibly TRBD1 for D (5 bases). V shed 7 bases and J shed 7 bases, with 18 bases lying between them. Germline lookup yields CDR1 MNHNS and CDR2 SASEGT. This CDR3 contains 14 residues. The CDR3 spells CASMGRCAKNTQYF. DNA of the CDR3: TGTGCCAGCATGGGGCGGTGTGCCAAAAATACGCAGTATTTT.

Notes on this clonotype: One junction end disagrees with the germline gene, perhaps due to a read error. The chain couples TRBV6-1 to TRBJ2-5; tentatively, D is TRBD1 or TRBD2 (6 bases each). The CDR3 runs to 16 residues. Per germline, CDR1 MNHNS and CDR2 SASEGT. The CDR3, as DNA: TGTGCCAGCAGGGAAGCCGGGGGCGGGGTTGAAGAGACCCAGTACTTT. It yields the protein CASREAGGGVEETQYF.

A few counts support this clonotype. This chain uses TRBV3-1 with TRBJ2-1; 8 positions match TRBD1. Matching the DNA end better, TRBJ2-5 makes the J call doubtful. The CDR3 sequence is 14 residues long. Germline assignment: CDR1 LGHDT and CDR2 YNNKEL (reference sequence). In DNA, the CDR3 is TGTGCCAGCAGCCAAGACAGGGGGCGAGAGACCCAGTACTTC. Protein product: CASSQDRGRETQYF.

This clonotype showed up many times. This chain connects TRBV3-1 to TRBJ1-2, with D possibly matching TRBD1 (5 bases). V was cut by 4 bases and J by 4 bases, with 10 bases left in between. In germline, CDR1 is LGHDT, CDR2 YNNKEL (reference sequence). The CDR3 covers 13 residues. In nucleotides, the CDR3 is TGTGCCAGCAGCCGCGGGACGGGCTATGGCTACACCTTC. It specifies CASSRGTGYGYTF.

This clonotype was counted only a few times. The chain uses TRBV27 and TRBJ2-5; tentatively, D is TRBD2 (6 bases). The CDR3 is made up of 15 amino acids. From germline, CDR1 is MNHEY and CDR2 SMNVEV (reference sequence). The ends were cut back, 11 bases at V and 10 bases at J, with 29 bases in the middle. The CDR3 DNA is TGTGCCGGCGGGCCCGGGGGTCGTGCCAAAAACATCCAGTACTTC. It yields the protein CAGGPGGRAKNIQYF.

As to this clonotype: One base away lies a much larger clone, so this may be a sequencing read error. The chain uses TRBV6-5 and TRBJ1-1; 11 bases match TRBD1. The CDR3 is 15 amino acids. In germline, CDR1 is MNHEY, CDR2 SVGAGI. Here the CDR3 reads CASSYSGQGASEDFF. The CDR3 nucleotides read TGTGCCAGCAGTTACTCCGGACAGGGGGCGTCTGAAGATTTCTTT.

Comment on this clonotype: Germline and junction disagree at one end, which may indicate a read error. The chain employs TRBV6-1 and TRBJ2-3; D might be TRBD1 or TRBD2, each matching 6 bases. CDR1 and CDR2 (germline): MNHNS, SASEGT. This CDR3 comprises 16 residues. CDR3: CASGGSGGRATETQYF. The CDR3 coding sequence is TGTGCCAGCGGGGGATCCGGGGGCCGTGCCACAGAGACCCAGTATTTC.

This clonotype has ten or more counts. This chain connects TRBV7-2 to TRBJ2-3; D is unresolved. The CDR3 consists of 15 residues. Germline values: CDR1 SGHTA, CDR2 FQGNSA. Trimming cost V 4 bases and J 1 base, with 12 bases left between them. Written as DNA, the CDR3 is TGTGCCAGCAGCTCGTCATTTACCGGCACAGATACGCAGTATTTT. Protein sequence: CASSSSFTGTDTQYF.

This clonotype was observed a few times. This chain connects TRBV30 to TRBJ2-4; no reliable D call. The CDR3 extends over 15 amino acids. The V gene lost 4 bases and the J gene lost 1 base, with 14 bases spanning the gap. In germline, CDR1 is GTSNPN, CDR2 SVGIG (reference sequence). In nucleotides, the CDR3 is TGTGCCTGGAAGCTGGTCGGCAGTGCCAAAAACATTCAGTACTTC. Translated, it gives CAWKLVGSAKNIQYF.

The rearrangement uses TRBV6-1 and TRBJ2-4; the D gene is possibly TRBD1 (6 bases). This CDR3 is built from 15 residues. The V end lost 9 bases, the J end lost 10 bases, and 25 bases lay between the germline ends. In germline, CDR1 is MNHNS, CDR2 SASEGT. The CDR3 nucleotides are TGTGCCAGGGGGGAAGCGATGTGGGACAAAGAGATTCAGTACTTC. Protein product: CARGEAMWDKEIQYF.

This clonotype was seen a handful of times. V usage is TRBV7-2 and J usage is TRBJ2-7, with TRBD2 identical over 7 bases. From germline, CDR1 is SGHTA and CDR2 FQGNSA. CDR3 length: 14 amino acids. The V and J ends lost 2 bases and 0 bases, in that order; junction bases with no gene match: 1. This CDR3 reads CASSLLAASYEQYF. The DNA for the CDR3 is TGTGCCAGCAGCTTACTAGCGGCCTCCTACGAGCAGTACTTC.